This T cell receptor (beta chain) was obtained from a study of blood T cell repertoires in COVID-19. CDR1 LNHDA and CDR2 SQIVND come from the germline V gene (reference sequence). The CDR3 length is 17 residues. The junction had 9 bases not matched to a gene; V was cut back by 5 bases and J by 2 bases. Only in-frame clones appear in the TCRdb table, and some are missing; sequencing was by immunoSEQ multiplex PCR. Found here are some 120,000 clones, roughly 90% of them singletons; the top ten hold about 3.5%. V is TRBV19 and J is TRBJ1-6; 7 bases match TRBD1. The clonotype was recovered from a man over 45 with active COVID-19. Sequenced input: peripheral blood. CDR3 bases: TGTGCCAGTAGTCAACGGACAGGTTTGACCTATAATTCACCCCTCCACTTT. Amino acid sequence: CASSQRTGLTYNSPLHF.